This entry is about one T cell receptor beta chain. Its antigen remains unknown. V lost 1 base to trimming and J lost 7 bases, with 8 bases between them. The CDR3 totals 12 residues. Germline V gene sequence: CDR1 SGHRS, CDR2 YFSETQ. Only in-frame clones appear in the TCRdb table, and some are missing; sequencing was by immunoSEQ multiplex PCR. The table shows 120,000 to 150,000 clones, with 87% occurring only once. This record belongs to a study of cytomegalovirus exposure and HLA in healthy donors. Study context: The 110 or so validation repertoires were produced on the same platform as the 650 to 800 repertoires of the first cohort. This was reported in a later analysis.

Study conclusions and caveats: High sensitivity and specificity were reportedly achieved when the classifier diagnosed cytomegalovirus status. The tendency of first-cohort TCR clusters to co-occur in the 120 validation repertoires was identified by a subsequent analysis.

This TCR was sampled from a man between 18 and 35 years old in good health and CMV-seropositive. This chain connects TRBV5-1 to TRBJ1-2; D unclear. Sequencing was carried out using PBMCs. CDR3 sequence (DNA): TGCGCCAGCAGCTTGAATAGTGGTGGCTACACCTTC. It translates to CASSLNSGGYTF. The whole variable domain, filled in from reference TRBV5-1 and TRBJ1-2, reads KAGVTQTPRYLIKTRGQQVTLSCSPISGHRSVSWYQQTPGQGLQFLFEYFSETQRNKGNFPGRFSGRQFSNSRSEMNVSTLELGDSALYLCASSLNSGGYTFGSGTRLTVV.